These T cell receptor beta chains were read from a single sample in a study of blood T cell repertoires in COVID-19. The table came from immunoSEQ multiplex PCR; TCRdb's copy has only in-frame clones and leaves some out. Of approximately 320,000 clones in the sample, roughly 85% are singletons; the top ten hold 7.2%. Input material: peripheral blood. All receptors come from a human donor in a cohort sampled during active COVID-19. Both conserved end residues are part of each CDR3. The order of the fields is D gene, clone size, J gene, V gene, CDR3 DNA, CDR3 protein. The D gene is left open where the match is weak. The listing skips clone size in some rows; elsewhere it reads once, few, many or a size class.

D gene: NA
clone size: NA
J gene: TRBJ1-1
V gene: TRBV12-5
CDR3 DNA: TGTGCTAGTGGCCAGGGGACTGAAGCTTTCTTT
CDR3 protein: CASGQGTEAFF

D gene: NA
clone size: NA
J gene: TRBJ1-5
V gene: TRBV30
CDR3 DNA: TGTGCCTGGAGTGTGGGTGACGGAGTAAATCAGCCCCAGCATTTT
CDR3 protein: CAWSVGDGVNQPQHF

D gene: NA
clone size: NA
J gene: TRBJ2-1
V gene: TRBV11-2
CDR3 DNA: TGTGCCAGCAGCTTAGGAGGTGAGCAGTTCTTC
CDR3 protein: CASSLGGEQFF

D gene: NA
clone size: once
J gene: TRBJ2-2
V gene: TRBV7-3
CDR3 DNA: TGTGCCAGCAGCTTAATCGGGGGGCGGAACACCGGGGAGCTGTTTTTT
CDR3 protein: CASSLIGGRNTGELFF

D gene: TRBD1
clone size: NA
J gene: TRBJ1-2
V gene: TRBV7-3
CDR3 DNA: TGTGCCAGCAGCCGGGACAGGCAGGACTATGGCTACACCTTC
CDR3 protein: CASSRDRQDYGYTF

D gene: NA
clone size: NA
J gene: TRBJ1-5
V gene: TRBV27
CDR3 DNA: TGTGCCAGCAGTTACAGGGATAATCAGCCCCAGCATTTT
CDR3 protein: CASSYRDNQPQHF

D gene: TRBD2
clone size: NA
J gene: TRBJ2-3
V gene: TRBV7-6
CDR3 DNA: TGTGCCAGCAGCTTAATGATAGCGGGGGTCAGCACAGATACGCAGTATTTT
CDR3 protein: CASSLMIAGVSTDTQYF

D gene: TRBD1
clone size: NA
J gene: TRBJ2-7
V gene: TRBV27
CDR3 DNA: TGTGCCAGCAGTTGGGGACAGGGAGGCGAGCAGTACTTC
CDR3 protein: CASSWGQGGEQYF

D gene: NA
clone size: NA
J gene: TRBJ2-3
V gene: TRBV10-1
CDR3 DNA: TGCGCCAGCAGTGAGTCACGGGGGTTCGAATCAGATACGCAGTATTTT
CDR3 protein: CASSESRGFESDTQYF

D gene: TRBD2
clone size: NA
J gene: TRBJ2-3
V gene: TRBV2
CDR3 DNA: TGTGCCCGACGACTAGCGGGGGTTTTTGGCACAGATACGCAGTATTTT
CDR3 protein: CARRLAGVFGTDTQYF

D gene: NA
clone size: NA
J gene: TRBJ2-2
V gene: TRBV5-1
CDR3 DNA: TGCGCCAGCAGCTTGGGCGGGGGCGCAGAGGACACCGGGGAGCTGTTTTTT
CDR3 protein: CASSLGGGAEDTGELFF

D gene: TRBD1
clone size: NA
J gene: TRBJ1-2
V gene: TRBV7-3
CDR3 DNA: TGTGCCAGCAGCGCGACAGGGGAAGAATACACCTTC
CDR3 protein: CASSATGEEYTF

D gene: TRBD2
clone size: NA
J gene: TRBJ2-5
V gene: TRBV4-2
CDR3 DNA: TGTGCCAGCAGCCAAGGAGCGGGGGCCAAGCAAGAGACCCAGTACTTC
CDR3 protein: CASSQGAGAKQETQYF

D gene: TRBD1
clone size: once
J gene: TRBJ2-2
V gene: TRBV27
CDR3 DNA: TGTGCCAGCAGTTTTGGGTCAGGGGGCGACCGGGGGGAGCTGTTTTTT
CDR3 protein: CASSFGSGGDRGELFF

D gene: NA
clone size: many
J gene: TRBJ2-2
V gene: TRBV24-1
CDR3 DNA: TGTGCCACCAGTGATCCCACAGACCCCTCCGCGAACACCGGGGAGCTGTTTTTT
CDR3 protein: CATSDPTDPSANTGELFF

D gene: TRBD1
clone size: NA
J gene: TRBJ1-4
V gene: TRBV4-1
CDR3 DNA: TGCGCCAGCAGCCAAGGACCGCAGACAGGGGAAGGAAAACTGTTTTTT
CDR3 protein: CASSQGPQTGEGKLFF

D gene: NA
clone size: NA
J gene: TRBJ2-3
V gene: TRBV20-1
CDR3 DNA: TGCAGTGCTAGTGACGTTTCAACGGGGGGCGGCACAGATACGCAGTATTTT
CDR3 protein: CSASDVSTGGGTDTQYF

D gene: NA
clone size: NA
J gene: TRBJ1-1
V gene: TRBV10-3
CDR3 DNA: TGTGCCATCGGCAGAGGGGGGAACACTGAAGCTTTCTTT
CDR3 protein: CAIGRGGNTEAFF

D gene: TRBD2
clone size: NA
J gene: TRBJ2-3
V gene: TRBV2
CDR3 DNA: TGTGCCAGCAGTGAGGGACTAGCTTCAGATACGCAGTATTTT
CDR3 protein: CASSEGLASDTQYF

D gene: NA
clone size: NA
J gene: TRBJ2-5
V gene: TRBV5-5
CDR3 DNA: TGTGCCAGCAGCCCCAGCCGGGACAAAAAAGATCAAGAGACCCAGTACTTC
CDR3 protein: CASSPSRDKKDQETQYF

D gene: TRBD2
clone size: few
J gene: TRBJ2-7
V gene: TRBV6-6
CDR3 DNA: TGTGCCAGCAGTCGATATGGGACTAGCGGGAAGTACGAGCAGTACTTC
CDR3 protein: CASSRYGTSGKYEQYF

D gene: TRBD1
clone size: NA
J gene: TRBJ2-7
V gene: TRBV7-2
CDR3 DNA: TGTGCCAGCAGCGCCATGTCGGGACAGGTCTACGAGCAGTACTTC
CDR3 protein: CASSAMSGQVYEQYF

D gene: NA
clone size: NA
J gene: TRBJ2-4
V gene: TRBV13
CDR3 DNA: TGTGCCAGCAGCCCACCCGCGGCCGCAAGAATTCAGTACTTC
CDR3 protein: CASSPPAAARIQYF

D gene: TRBD1
clone size: NA
J gene: TRBJ2-7
V gene: TRBV29-1
CDR3 DNA: TGCAGCAAATTGGGGCAGGGGGCAGGCGAGCAGTACTTC
CDR3 protein: CSKLGQGAGEQYF

D gene: TRBD1
clone size: few
J gene: TRBJ1-6
V gene: TRBV6-2/TRBV6-3
CDR3 DNA: TGTGCCAGCAGTCTAACCGGGACAGGGAGCTCCTATAATTCACCCCTCCACTTT
CDR3 protein: CASSLTGTGSSYNSPLHF

D gene: TRBD1
clone size: NA
J gene: TRBJ2-2
V gene: TRBV18
CDR3 DNA: TGTGCCAGCTCACTGACAGGGACGAACACCGGGGAGCTGTTTTTT
CDR3 protein: CASSLTGTNTGELFF

D gene: TRBD1
clone size: NA
J gene: TRBJ1-4
V gene: TRBV30
CDR3 DNA: TGTGCCTCGAGGGACAGGGAATTGATAAAGGAAAAACTGTTTTTT
CDR3 protein: CASRDRELIKEKLFF

D gene: NA
clone size: NA
J gene: TRBJ2-1
V gene: TRBV12-5
CDR3 DNA: TGTGCTAGTGGTTCCGATAGGAGACCCTTGCGCGATGAGCAGTTCTTC
CDR3 protein: CASGSDRRPLRDEQFF

D gene: NA
clone size: NA
J gene: TRBJ1-1
V gene: TRBV19
CDR3 DNA: TGTGCCAGTAGTCAGGCAGGGGACACTGAAGCTTTCTTT
CDR3 protein: CASSQAGDTEAFF

D gene: NA
clone size: few
J gene: TRBJ1-1
V gene: TRBV3-1/TRBV3-2
CDR3 DNA: TGTGCCAGCAGCCAAGAACTCGGGGTACACACTGAAGCTTTCTTT
CDR3 protein: CASSQELGVHTEAFF

D gene: NA
clone size: NA
J gene: TRBJ1-2
V gene: TRBV12-3/TRBV12-4
CDR3 DNA: TGTGCCAGCAGGGACAGAAACTATGGCTACACCTTC
CDR3 protein: CASRDRNYGYTF

D gene: NA
clone size: NA
J gene: TRBJ1-1
V gene: TRBV19
CDR3 DNA: TGTGCCAGTAGAATACCACAGGGTGCTGAAGCTTTCTTT
CDR3 protein: CASRIPQGAEAFF

D gene: TRBD2
clone size: once
J gene: TRBJ2-5
V gene: TRBV7-3
CDR3 DNA: TGTGCCAGCAGCTTAACTCCTAGCGGGGGCCTTCAAGAGACCCAGTACTTC
CDR3 protein: CASSLTPSGGLQETQYF

D gene: NA
clone size: NA
J gene: TRBJ2-3
V gene: TRBV6-2/TRBV6-3
CDR3 DNA: TGTGCCAGCAGTTACTCGCGACAGGGCACAGATACGCAGTATTTT
CDR3 protein: CASSYSRQGTDTQYF

D gene: TRBD1
clone size: NA
J gene: TRBJ1-2
V gene: TRBV2
CDR3 DNA: TGTGCCAGCAGTGAAGACCAGGGGGTGTTTGGCTACACCTTC
CDR3 protein: CASSEDQGVFGYTF

D gene: TRBD2
clone size: NA
J gene: TRBJ2-1
V gene: TRBV11-2
CDR3 DNA: TGTGCCAGCAGACTGGGACTAGCAGTCGACTACAATGAGCAGTTCTTC
CDR3 protein: CASRLGLAVDYNEQFF

D gene: NA
clone size: NA
J gene: TRBJ1-4
V gene: TRBV5-1
CDR3 DNA: TGCGCCAGCCGGGGGACCCGGAATGAAAAACTGTTTTTT
CDR3 protein: CASRGTRNEKLFF

D gene: NA
clone size: NA
J gene: TRBJ1-4
V gene: TRBV7-9
CDR3 DNA: TGTGCCAGCAGCTTAAACAGAAATGAAAAACTGTTTTTT
CDR3 protein: CASSLNRNEKLFF

D gene: NA
clone size: once
J gene: TRBJ1-2
V gene: TRBV6-5
CDR3 DNA: TGTGCCAGCAGTCCTGGACAACGGTATGGCTACACCTTC
CDR3 protein: CASSPGQRYGYTF

D gene: NA
clone size: NA
J gene: TRBJ1-1
V gene: TRBV5-8
CDR3 DNA: TGTGCCAGCAGCTTGGCGGGGAACACCGAAGCTTTCTTT
CDR3 protein: CASSLAGNTEAFF

D gene: TRBD1
clone size: NA
J gene: TRBJ2-7
V gene: TRBV5-1
CDR3 DNA: TGCGCCAGCAGCTTGGTACAGGGGGTCTATTGGGAGCAGTACTTC
CDR3 protein: CASSLVQGVYWEQYF

D gene: NA
clone size: few
J gene: TRBJ1-2
V gene: TRBV4-2
CDR3 DNA: TGTGCCAGCAGCCGGGCTAAGGAGGTGATGAGCTACACCTTC
CDR3 protein: CASSRAKEVMSYTF

D gene: TRBD1
clone size: NA
J gene: TRBJ2-3
V gene: TRBV5-4
CDR3 DNA: TGTGCCAGCAGCCCGGACAGGGGAAGGTCCAATACGCAGTATTTT
CDR3 protein: CASSPDRGRSNTQYF

D gene: NA
clone size: NA
J gene: TRBJ2-3
V gene: TRBV6-5
CDR3 DNA: TGTGCCAGCAGTTACTCGATACAGGACTACACAGATACGCAGTATTTT
CDR3 protein: CASSYSIQDYTDTQYF

D gene: TRBD2
clone size: NA
J gene: TRBJ2-5
V gene: TRBV5-6
CDR3 DNA: TGTGCCAGCAGCCCTTGGACTAGCGGAAGAGAGACCCAGTACTTC
CDR3 protein: CASSPWTSGRETQYF

D gene: TRBD1
clone size: few
J gene: TRBJ1-3
V gene: TRBV7-3
CDR3 DNA: TGTGCCAGCAGCTTAAAGAGAACAGGGGCTGGAAACACCATATATTTT
CDR3 protein: CASSLKRTGAGNTIYF

D gene: TRBD2
clone size: NA
J gene: TRBJ2-2
V gene: TRBV2
CDR3 DNA: TGTGCCAGCAGCCCCGACGGAACGGGGGGTACGAACACCGGGGAGCTGTTTTTT
CDR3 protein: CASSPDGTGGTNTGELFF

D gene: NA
clone size: NA
J gene: TRBJ1-1
V gene: TRBV2
CDR3 DNA: TGTGCCAGCAGTGACCGGGCAGGAGGAACTGAAGCTTTCTTT
CDR3 protein: CASSDRAGGTEAFF

D gene: NA
clone size: once
J gene: TRBJ2-2
V gene: TRBV6-5
CDR3 DNA: TGTGCCATCTACTCGGGGGGCGGCGGGGAGCTGTTTTTT
CDR3 protein: CAIYSGGGGELFF

D gene: TRBD1
clone size: NA
J gene: TRBJ1-2
V gene: TRBV5-6
CDR3 DNA: TGTGCCAGCAGCTTATCCGGGACAGTTAACTATGGCTACACCTTC
CDR3 protein: CASSLSGTVNYGYTF

D gene: NA
clone size: NA
J gene: TRBJ1-2
V gene: TRBV30
CDR3 DNA: TGTGCCTGGGGACAGAACTATGGCTACACCTTC
CDR3 protein: CAWGQNYGYTF

D gene: TRBD1
clone size: NA
J gene: TRBJ2-2
V gene: TRBV2
CDR3 DNA: TGTGCCAGCAGTTACCGGGACAGGGGGGAGCTGTTTTTT
CDR3 protein: CASSYRDRGELFF

D gene: NA
clone size: NA
J gene: TRBJ2-2
V gene: TRBV5-1
CDR3 DNA: TGCGCCAGCAGCTTGGATCTTGCGGGGAAGCCCGGGGAGCTGTTTTTT
CDR3 protein: CASSLDLAGKPGELFF

D gene: NA
clone size: NA
J gene: TRBJ2-1
V gene: TRBV6-5
CDR3 DNA: TGTGCCAGCAGTTCAAGGGGGGGGCCTAGGCACAATGAGCAGTTCTTC
CDR3 protein: CASSSRGGPRHNEQFF

D gene: NA
clone size: NA
J gene: TRBJ2-3
V gene: TRBV10-1
CDR3 DNA: TGCGCCAGCAGTGAGTCGATGGGCAGAACGCAGTATTTT
CDR3 protein: CASSESMGRTQYF